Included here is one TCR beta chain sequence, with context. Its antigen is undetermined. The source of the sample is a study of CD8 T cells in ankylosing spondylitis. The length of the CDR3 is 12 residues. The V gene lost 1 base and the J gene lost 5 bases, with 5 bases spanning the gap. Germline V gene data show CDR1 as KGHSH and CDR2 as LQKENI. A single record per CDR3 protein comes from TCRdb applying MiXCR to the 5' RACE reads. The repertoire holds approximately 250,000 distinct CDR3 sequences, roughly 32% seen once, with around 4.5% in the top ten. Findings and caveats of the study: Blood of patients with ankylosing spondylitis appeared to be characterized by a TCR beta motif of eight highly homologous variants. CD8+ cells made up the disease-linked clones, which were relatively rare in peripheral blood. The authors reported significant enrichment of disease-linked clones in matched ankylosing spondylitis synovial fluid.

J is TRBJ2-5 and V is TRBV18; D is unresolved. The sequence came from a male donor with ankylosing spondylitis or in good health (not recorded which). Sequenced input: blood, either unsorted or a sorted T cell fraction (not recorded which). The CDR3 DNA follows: TGTGCCAGCTCACCACGAGGCGAGACCCAGTACTTC. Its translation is CASSPRGETQYF.